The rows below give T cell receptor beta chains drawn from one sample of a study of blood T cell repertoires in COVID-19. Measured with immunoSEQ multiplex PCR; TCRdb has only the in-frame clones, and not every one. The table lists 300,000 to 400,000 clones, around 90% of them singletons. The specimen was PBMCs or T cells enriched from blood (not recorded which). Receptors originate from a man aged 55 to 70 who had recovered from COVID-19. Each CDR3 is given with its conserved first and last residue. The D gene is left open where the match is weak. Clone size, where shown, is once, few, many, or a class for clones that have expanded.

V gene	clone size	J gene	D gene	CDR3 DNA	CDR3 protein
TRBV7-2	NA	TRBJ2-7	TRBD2	TGTGCCAGCAGCTTAGGAGTAGCGGGAGCGGCCGAGCAGTACTTC	CASSLGVAGAAEQYF
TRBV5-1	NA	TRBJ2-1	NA	TGCGCCAGCAGCGACGACAGACACAATGAGCAGTTCTTC	CASSDDRHNEQFF
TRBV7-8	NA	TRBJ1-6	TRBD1	TGTGCCAGCAGCTTAGCCCTTTTCCCGGGACAGCGAAATTCACCCCTCCACTTT	CASSLALFPGQRNSPLHF
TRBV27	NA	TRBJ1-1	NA	TGTGCCAGCAGTCCCTGGGGGGGAAACACTGAAGCTTTCTTT	CASSPWGGNTEAFF
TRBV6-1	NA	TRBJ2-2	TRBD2	TGTGCCAGCAGTGCATCTCGTCCTAGCGGGAGATACACCGGGGAGCTGTTTTTT	CASSASRPSGRYTGELFF
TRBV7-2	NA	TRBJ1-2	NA	TGTGCCAGCAGCTTAGCCGCACAGGCCCACTATGGCTACACCTTC	CASSLAAQAHYGYTF
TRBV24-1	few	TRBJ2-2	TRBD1	TGTGCCACCCTCCAGGGACAGGGGTCCGGGGAGCTGTTTTTT	CATLQGQGSGELFF
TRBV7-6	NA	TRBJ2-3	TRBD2	TGTGCCAGCAGCCCGACTAGCGGCTACACAGATACGCAGTATTTT	CASSPTSGYTDTQYF
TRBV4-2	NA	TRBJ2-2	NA	TGTGCCAGCAGGCCCCCTCGGGGCGGGGTGAACACCGGGGAGCTGTTTTTT	CASRPPRGGVNTGELFF
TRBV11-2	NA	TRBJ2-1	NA	TGTGCCAGCAGCTTAGGGGGGGTCCAAGTCGGTGAGCAGTTCTTC	CASSLGGVQVGEQFF
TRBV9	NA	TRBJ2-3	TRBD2	TGTGCCAGCAGCGTAGGTGTAGCGGGCCTTACGCAGTATTTT	CASSVGVAGLTQYF
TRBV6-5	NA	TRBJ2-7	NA	TGTGCCAGCAGTTACTCAGACAGCCAGGGATACGAGCAGTACTTC	CASSYSDSQGYEQYF
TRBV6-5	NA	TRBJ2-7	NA	TGTGCCAGCAGCGCAGCGGAGTCCTACGAGCAGTACTTC	CASSAAESYEQYF
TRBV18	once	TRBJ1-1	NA	TGTGCCAGCTCACCAGGGCAGGGGCACACTGAAGCTTTCTTT	CASSPGQGHTEAFF
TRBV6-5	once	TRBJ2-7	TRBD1	TGTGCCAGCACCTCAGGGGGCGCGGTGGGCGAGCAGTACTTC	CASTSGGAVGEQYF
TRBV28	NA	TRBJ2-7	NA	TGTGCCAGCAGTCCCGAGAGCCCCTACGAGCAGTACTTC	CASSPESPYEQYF